This TCR beta chain came from a study of blood T cell repertoires in COVID-19. Study details: Italy, Spain and the United States were the sources of the convalescent and acute COVID-19 samples. T cells, B-cell-depleted T cells, or PBMCs supplied cDNA or gDNA.

The CDR3 loop spans 14 amino acids. Germline loops: CDR1 SGHTA, CDR2 FQGNSA. Between the trimmed V and J ends, which lost 3 bases and 3 bases, there was a span of 11 bases. Generated by immunoSEQ multiplex PCR, the TCRdb table keeps only in-frame clones and is missing some. The table records approximately 170,000 clones, 80% to 85% of them present only once. Sequenced sample: peripheral blood. The rearrangement uses TRBV7-2 and TRBJ1-2; D call uncertain. The TCR comes from a man in his 70s with active or convalescent COVID-19. The CDR3 region has the DNA TGTGCCAGCAGCTTGTCTCCGGCGGACTATGGCTACACCTTC. Protein: CASSLSPADYGYTF.